These 21 T cell receptor beta chains were all obtained from the same sample, sequenced in a study of T cell clones after liver transplantation. Produced via immunoSEQ multiplex PCR; TCRdb's table is partial and in-frame only. The sample holds around 60,000 clones, 65% to 75% seen once. The material was CD4+ T cells from blood, obtained before liver transplant. The origin of the receptors is a human donor who received a liver transplant.

V is TRBV7-9 and J is TRBJ1-1, with D perhaps matching TRBD1 (5 bases). Germline assignment: CDR1 SEHNR and CDR2 FQNEAQ (reference sequence). The ends were cut back, 3 bases at V and 0 bases at J, with 8 bases in the middle. The CDR3 sequence is 14 residues long. CDR3 bases: TGTGCCAGCAGCTTCCAGGGTTTGAACACTGAAGCTTTCTTT. Translated: CASSFQGLNTEAFF.

The rearrangement joins TRBV27 to TRBJ1-5, with 7 nucleotides matching TRBD1. The CDR3 contains 16 residues. V was pared by 3 bases and J by 4 bases, with 9 bases of the junction left unmatched. Germline V gene sequence: CDR1 MNHEY, CDR2 SMNVEV (reference sequence). The CDR3: CASSFRWGQTNQPQHF. CDR3 DNA sequence: TGTGCCAGCAGTTTTAGGTGGGGACAGACAAATCAGCCCCAGCATTTT.

This clone came up once. The rearrangement joins TRBV6-1 to TRBJ1-1; D not certain. This CDR3 spans 13 amino acids. Germline V gene lookup returns CDR1 MNHNS and CDR2 SASEGT. Trimming shortened V by 1 base and J by 5 bases, and 8 bases separated the two germline ends. Written as DNA, the CDR3 is TGTGCCAGCAGTGAAGTTGTGCGAACTGAAGCTTTCTTT. This translates into CASSEVVRTEAFF.

This clone is medium-sized in the sample. The chain uses TRBV7-2 and TRBJ1-5; 8 bases are shared with TRBD1. The ends lost 4 bases at V and 6 bases at J; junction bases unmatched: 2. Germline V gene sequence: CDR1 SGHTA, CDR2 FQGNSA. CDR3 length equals 13 residues. The CDR3 DNA follows: TGTGCCAGCAGCTCGCAGGGGGCTCAGCCCCAGCATTTT. The encoded protein is CASSSQGAQPQHF. The full variable domain, its missing parts supplied by reference TRBV7-2 and TRBJ1-5, is GAGVSQSPSNKVTEKGKDVELRCDPISGHTALYWYRQSLGQGLEFLIYFQGNSAPDKSGLPSDRFSAERTGGSVSTLTIQRTQQEDSAVYLCASSSQGAQPQHFGDGTRLSIL.

The chain combines TRBV5-4 with TRBJ2-4; D unclear. Germline CDR1 SGHNT, CDR2 YYREEE (reference sequence). The ends were cut back, 4 bases at V and 9 bases at J, with 20 bases in the middle. There are 15 residues in the CDR3. The CDR3 reads CASSPDPEARSIQYF. The CDR3 nucleotides read TGTGCCAGCAGCCCCGATCCTGAAGCTAGAAGCATTCAGTACTTC.

This clone came up a few times. This rearrangement joins TRBV11-2 to TRBJ1-1; possibly TRBD1 for D (6 bases). V was clipped by 2 bases and J by 1 base, with 11 bases between them. Looked up from germline, CDR1 is SGHAT and CDR2 is FQNNGV. The CDR3 is 15 residues long. The CDR3 reads CASSLYNRENTEAFF. The CDR3 region has the DNA TGTGCCAGCAGCTTATATAACAGGGAGAACACTGAAGCTTTCTTT.

The rearrangement links TRBV14 to TRBJ1-4; perhaps TRBD1 as D (5 bases). CDR3 length: 16 amino acids. Trimming pared 2 bases from V and 8 bases from J, leaving 18 bases between. CDR1 SGHDN and CDR2 FVKESK come from the germline V gene. The DNA for the CDR3 is TGTGCCAGCAGCCAAATTCGGCGGGGGTCTGGGGAAAAACTGTTTTTT. This translates into CASSQIRRGSGEKLFF. The full variable domain, in which reference TRBV14 and TRBJ1-4 provide the parts outside the CDR3, is EAGVTQFPSHSVIEKGQTVTLRCDPISGHDNLYWYRRVMGKEIKFLLHFVKESKQDESGMPNNRFLAERTGGTYSTLKVQPAELEDSGVYFCASSQIRRGSGEKLFFGSGTQLSVL.

This clone was observed a single time. This chain joins TRBV2 and TRBJ1-6; 8 bases map to TRBD1. The CDR3 consists of 14 residues. V was clipped by 6 bases and J by 7 bases; unmatched bases: 5. Germline lookup yields CDR1 SNHLY and CDR2 FYNNEI. The CDR3 bases are TGTGCCAGCAGCTTGGACAGGGCCAATTCACCCCTCCACTTT. Translating it yields CASSLDRANSPLHF.

A few counts support this clone. The genes are TRBV5-8 and TRBJ1-2, with D perhaps matching TRBD1 (5 bases). The germline V gene has CDR1 SGHTS and CDR2 YDEGEE. V lost 4 bases and J 4 bases, leaving 14 bases between the germline ends. The CDR3 extends over 14 amino acids. DNA of the CDR3: TGTGCCAGCAGCCTTGGACATAGGGGCTATGGCTACACCTTC. Its protein is CASSLGHRGYGYTF.

Ten or more counts support this clone. CDR3 in DNA: TGTGCCTGGAGTTTCCCGGGGGGGGTGAGCTATCAGCCCCAGCATTTT. As protein: CAWSFPGGVSYQPQHF. The chain joins TRBV30 to TRBJ1-5; D possibly corresponds to TRBD1 (5 bases). Trimming cost V 2 bases and J 5 bases, with 19 bases left between them. Germline CDR1 is GTSNPN and CDR2 is SVGIG (reference sequence). This CDR3 has 16 amino acids.

About this clone itself: Additional DNA sequences in this sample encode the identical CDR3. The chain is built from TRBV25-1 and TRBJ1-1; maybe TRBD1 (5 bases). Between the trimmed V and J ends, which lost 6 bases and 4 bases, there was a span of 12 bases. The CDR3 has 13 amino acids. Germline V gene data show CDR1 as MGHDK and CDR2 as SYGVNS. As DNA, the CDR3 is TGTGCCAGCAGACGGGGGGGTGGCACTGAAGCTTTCTTT. Protein product: CASRRGGGTEAFF.

The genes are TRBV15 and TRBJ2-3; 12 bases agree with TRBD2. Per the germline V gene, CDR1 is LNHNV and CDR2 is YYDKDF (reference sequence). V lost 3 bases to trimming and J lost 0 bases; unmatched junction nucleotides: 10. This CDR3 is built from 19 residues. CDR3 protein: CATSRERTSGVASTDTQYF. Written as DNA, the CDR3 is TGTGCCACCAGCAGGGAGAGGACTAGCGGGGTCGCTAGCACAGATACGCAGTATTTT.

The chain carries TRBV11-3 and TRBJ2-2; 8 bases are a match to TRBD1. Trimming removed 5 bases from V and 5 bases from J; junction bases left unmatched: 7. This CDR3 is built from 15 residues. CDR1 SGHNT and CDR2 YENEEA come from the germline V gene. The CDR3 bases are TGTGCCAGCAGCACCGGACAGGGAAGTACCGGGGAGCTGTTTTTT. Translation: CASSTGQGSTGELFF.

The V call is TRBV4-1, the J call TRBJ1-2; 10 nucleotides align to TRBD1. The CDR3 length is 15 residues. In germline, CDR1 is MGHRA, CDR2 YSYEKL. Losses at the gene ends were 2 bases for V and 2 bases for J; bases not matched to a gene: 2. The CDR3 region is CASSQPTGGNYGYTF. The CDR3 bases are TGCGCCAGCAGCCAACCGACAGGGGGCAACTATGGCTACACCTTC.

The rearrangement joins TRBV9 to TRBJ2-1; 11 bases are a match to TRBD2. Per the germline V gene, CDR1 is SGDLS and CDR2 is YYNGEE. V trimming: 5 bases; J trimming: 7 bases; junction bases outside the gene matches: 11. The CDR3 totals 16 residues. The CDR3 DNA reads as TGTGCCAGCAGTCTCAAACTAGCGGGGGCCAGGAATGAGCAGTTCTTC. Its protein is CASSLKLAGARNEQFF.

The CDR3 DNA reads as TGTGCCAGCAGCTGGGGGGGACTAGCGGAAACCTACGAGCAGTACTTC. Residues: CASSWGGLAETYEQYF. The rearrangement links TRBV7-2 to TRBJ2-7; TRBD2 matches 11 bases. The V segment lost 4 bases and the J segment 2 bases; nucleotides outside the gene matches: 7. Germline CDR1 SGHTA, CDR2 FQGNSA. The CDR3 has 16 residues.

V gene TRBV6-5 combines with J gene TRBJ1-6, with a tentative D call TRBD1 (6 bases). Germline V gene sequence: CDR1 MNHEY, CDR2 SVGAGI. The CDR3 is 15 amino acids. The V gene lost 4 bases and the J gene lost 9 bases, with 16 bases spanning the gap. Written as DNA, the CDR3 is TGTGCCAGCAGTTCGGGACAACATTCGGGTTCACCCCTCCACTTT. The encoded protein is CASSSGQHSGSPLHF.

V is TRBV9 and J is TRBJ1-2; TRBD1 is a possible D gene (6 bases). V was pared by 3 bases and J by 4 bases, with 16 bases between. The CDR3 extends over 15 amino acids. Per the germline V gene, CDR1 is SGDLS and CDR2 is YYNGEE. The CDR3 sequence is CASSDLGGPSYGYTF. CDR3 bases: TGTGCCAGCAGCGACTTAGGGGGTCCTAGCTATGGCTACACCTTC.

In nucleotides, the CDR3 is TGTGCCAGCAGCTTAGCGGGGACAGGGGGCAATCAGCCCCAGCATTTT. It specifies CASSLAGTGGNQPQHF. The chain uses TRBV7-8 and TRBJ1-5; TRBD1 aligns across 10 bases. The length of the CDR3 is 16 residues. After removal of 0 bases from V and 2 bases from J, the junction contained 1 base not matched to a gene. Germline values: CDR1 SGHVS, CDR2 FQNEAQ.

This clone was counted ten times or more. The rearrangement links TRBV6-1 to TRBJ2-4, with D perhaps matching TRBD1 (6 bases). This CDR3 comprises 18 residues. CDR1 MNHNS and CDR2 SASEGT come from the germline V gene. Trimming left V 0 bases short and J 0 bases short, with 15 bases between. CDR3 bases: TGTGCCAGCAGTGAAGCGGGACACGGAATAGTAGCCAAAAACATTCAGTACTTC. Protein product: CASSEAGHGIVAKNIQYF.

The V and J genes are TRBV30 and TRBJ2-3; 9 bases map to TRBD1. With 1 base clipped from V and 1 base from J, the junction kept 3 bases outside the gene matches. The CDR3 is 15 amino acids. Germline-derived CDR1 and CDR2 are GTSNPN and SVGIG (reference sequence). In DNA, the CDR3 is TGTGCCTGGAGTGCACAGGGGGCTGGCACAGATACGCAGTATTTT. Translated: CAWSAQGAGTDTQYF.